The 21 T cell receptor beta chains listed next were all sequenced from one sample in a study of CD8 T cells in ankylosing spondylitis. TCRdb re-called the 5' RACE reads through MiXCR, storing one row per CDR3 protein. In the table there are over 95,000 distinct CDR3 sequences, 8% to 10% of which are singletons. The sample was blood, either unsorted or a sorted T cell fraction (not recorded which). These receptors were taken from a male donor with ankylosing spondylitis or in good health (not recorded which).

This clonotype came up many times. The V call is TRBV29-1, the J call TRBJ2-3; D gene uncertain. The V and J ends lost 1 base and 6 bases respectively, with 11 bases between them. The CDR3 covers 13 residues. Germline CDR1 SQVTM, CDR2 ANQGSEA. The DNA of the CDR3 is TGCAGCGTTGAAGGCCCGTACAAGGATACGCAGTATTTT. Amino acid sequence: CSVEGPYKDTQYF.

The chain couples TRBV29-1 to TRBJ2-7; the match to TRBD2 covers 7 bases. Germline CDR1 is SQVTM and CDR2 is ANQGSEA. V lost 7 bases to trimming and J lost 1 base; unmatched junction nucleotides: 19. The CDR3 sequence is 17 residues long. The chain's CDR3 is CSASGGFNGRGSYEQYF. The CDR3 DNA sequence: TGCAGCGCTTCGGGGGGTTTTAACGGGAGAGGATCCTACGAGCAGTACTTC.

J is TRBJ1-3 and V is TRBV10-3; TRBD1 matches 10 bases. The germline V gene has CDR1 ENHRY and CDR2 SYGVKD. This CDR3 region has 17 residues. V shed 0 bases, J shed 4 bases, and the junction held 6 bases outside the gene matches. CDR3 sequence: CAISESKGTGEGNTIYF. In nucleotides, the CDR3 is TGTGCCATCAGTGAGTCGAAGGGGACAGGGGAAGGAAACACCATATATTTT.

A few counts support this clonotype. The V gene is TRBV11-2, the J gene TRBJ2-1, with a weak D call TRBD2 (6 bases). Trimming cost V 8 bases and J 9 bases, with 20 bases left between them. The germline gives CDR1 SGHAT, CDR2 FQNNGV. This CDR3 comprises 14 residues. DNA of the CDR3: TGTGCCAGCGCAGTTGGCGGGAAGCTGCCTGAGCAGTTCTTC. Translating it yields CASAVGGKLPEQFF.

This clonotype was seen repeatedly, ten times or more. The chain is built from TRBV14 and TRBJ2-2; D remains ambiguous. Germline V gene lookup returns CDR1 SGHDN and CDR2 FVKESK. The V and J ends lost 1 base and 7 bases respectively, with 7 bases between them. The CDR3 covers 13 residues. DNA for the CDR3: TGTGCCAGCAGCCAAGCCCGCATCGGGGAGCTGTTTTTT. This sequence encodes CASSQARIGELFF. Full variable domain (outside the CDR3, taken from reference TRBV14 and TRBJ2-2): EAGVTQFPSHSVIEKGQTVTLRCDPISGHDNLYWYRRVMGKEIKFLLHFVKESKQDESGMPNNRFLAERTGGTYSTLKVQPAELEDSGVYFCASSQARIGELFFGEGSRLTVL.

This clonotype was picked up many times. The rearrangement uses TRBV7-9 and TRBJ2-6, with 7 bases aligning to TRBD1. The CDR3 consists of 17 residues. With 3 bases clipped from V and 2 bases from J, the junction kept 7 bases outside the gene matches. Germline loops: CDR1 SEHNR, CDR2 FQNEAQ (reference sequence). CDR3 in amino acids: CASSFTPRGPGANVLTF. CDR3 DNA: TGTGCCAGCAGCTTTACGCCGAGGGGGCCTGGGGCCAACGTCCTGACTTTC. Full variable domain (remainder filled in from reference TRBV7-9 and TRBJ2-6): DTGVSQNPRHKITKRGQNVTFRCDPISEHNRLYWYRQTLGQGPEFLTYFQNEAQLEKSRLLSDRFSAERPKGSFSTLEIQRTEQGDSAMYLCASSFTPRGPGANVLTFGAGSRLTVL.

Many counts were recorded for this clonotype. This chain joins TRBV10-3 and TRBJ2-1; 11 bases are shared with TRBD2. This CDR3 comprises 16 residues. The V and J ends lost 8 bases and 5 bases, in that order; junction bases with no gene match: 11. CDR1 and CDR2 from the germline V gene are ENHRY and SYGVKD. The CDR3, as DNA: TGTGCCATCGCCGGGTGGGGGACTAGCGGACACAATGAGCAGTTCTTC. This gives the protein CAIAGWGTSGHNEQFF.

This sequence joins TRBV11-2 and TRBJ2-1; TRBD2 might be the D (6 bases). Trimming left V 2 bases short and J 8 bases short, with 10 bases between. This CDR3 has 13 residues. Germline V lookup: CDR1 SGHAT, CDR2 FQNNGV. The CDR3, as DNA: TGTGCCAGCAGCTTACTTTGGGACTATGAGCAGTTCTTC. This gives the protein CASSLLWDYEQFF.

Many counts were recorded for this clonotype. V gene TRBV9 combines with J gene TRBJ2-1, with 11 positions matching TRBD2. There are 15 residues in the CDR3. V shed 4 bases and J 3 bases; nucleotides not matched to a gene: 3. Germline assignment: CDR1 SGDLS and CDR2 YYNGEE. CDR3 sequence: CASSFGTSGYNEQFF. The CDR3 coding sequence is TGTGCCAGCAGCTTCGGGACTAGCGGCTACAATGAGCAGTTCTTC.

This clonotype was counted ten times or more. The chain uses TRBV6-2 or TRBV6-3 and TRBJ1-5, with TRBD1 matching over 8 bases. The CDR3 has 16 amino acids. Germline V gives CDR1 MNHEY, CDR2 SVGEGT. After removal of 8 bases from V and 3 bases from J, the junction contained 12 bases not matched to a gene. CDR3 amino acids: CASGTQGDRNNQPQHF. The DNA of the CDR3 is TGTGCCAGCGGGACCCAGGGGGACAGGAACAATCAGCCCCAGCATTTT.

This clonotype was seen a handful of times. The gene calls are TRBV5-5 and TRBJ2-1; the D gene is possibly TRBD2 (6 bases). Germline V gene lookup returns CDR1 SGHKS and CDR2 YYEKEE (reference sequence). The CDR3 contains 13 residues. The ends were cut back, 1 base at V and 10 bases at J, with 12 bases in the middle. The CDR3 region has the DNA TGTGCCAGCAGCTTGAGTGGAGGGCGGGAGCAGTTCTTC. This translates into CASSLSGGREQFF.

This clonotype was counted many times. The chain has TRBV7-2 and TRBJ2-5, with D unresolved. The CDR3 runs to 15 residues. Germline assignment: CDR1 SGHTA and CDR2 FQGNSA. The V and J ends lost 1 base and 2 bases respectively, with 11 bases between them. The CDR3 here is CASSLGYGAQETQYF. DNA of the CDR3: TGTGCCAGCAGCTTAGGTTATGGAGCTCAAGAGACCCAGTACTTC.

The table lists this clonotype with many counts. The chain has TRBV18 and TRBJ2-1; possible D gene TRBD2, 6 bases. This CDR3 is 13 amino acids long. V gave up 5 bases and J gave up 5 bases, with 10 bases separating them. The germline gives CDR1 KGHSH, CDR2 LQKENI. The CDR3 here is CASSTGLHNEQFF. The CDR3 DNA reads TGTGCCAGCTCAACGGGACTCCACAATGAGCAGTTCTTC.

At least ten counts were recorded for this clonotype. The chain couples TRBV20-1 to TRBJ1-4; D is ambiguous. CDR1 and CDR2 (germline): DFQATT, SNEGSKA (reference sequence). This CDR3 comprises 14 residues. The CDR3 DNA follows: TGCAGCCTGAGGCAGCTAGCAACTAATGAAAAACTGTTTTTT. Translation: CSLRQLATNEKLFF.

In its sample, this clonotype was seen many times. The rearrangement uses TRBV12-3 or TRBV12-4 and TRBJ1-1; D may be TRBD1 (6 bases). V lost 5 bases and J 0 bases, leaving 16 bases between the germline ends. This CDR3 comprises 16 residues. The CDR3 sequence: CASSPLPGVMNTEAFF. DNA for the CDR3: TGTGCCAGCAGTCCCCTCCCAGGGGTCATGAACACTGAAGCTTTCTTT.

The rearrangement joins TRBV11-2 to TRBJ2-1; the D gene is possibly TRBD2 (7 bases). The CDR3 totals 17 residues. CDR1 SGHAT and CDR2 FQNNGV come from the germline V gene. Between the trimmed V and J ends, which lost 5 bases and 7 bases, there was a span of 24 bases. CDR3 DNA: TGTGCCAGCAGCCCAAGAACGTACCGGGGGGCTCGGAATGAGCAGTTCTTC. Translating gives CASSPRTYRGARNEQFF.

This clonotype showed up many times. V usage is TRBV9 and J usage is TRBJ2-7, with D possibly being TRBD1 (5 bases). There are 14 residues in the CDR3. The germline gives CDR1 SGDLS, CDR2 YYNGEE. V was pared by 3 bases and J by 2 bases, with 12 bases between. The CDR3 nucleotides are TGTGCCAGCAGCGCCTCGCAGGGCCCCTACGAGCAGTACTTC. Protein: CASSASQGPYEQYF.

This clonotype was counted many times. The chain has TRBV7-9 and TRBJ1-2; 7 bases agree with TRBD1. Per the germline V gene, CDR1 is SEHNR and CDR2 is FQNEAQ (reference sequence). The CDR3 contains 14 residues. The V and J ends lost 3 bases and 2 bases, in that order; junction bases with no gene match: 3. The CDR3 region has the DNA TGTGCCAGCAGCTTTGAGGGGGCAAACTATGGCTACACCTTC. It translates to CASSFEGANYGYTF.

The table lists this clonotype with a few counts. CDR3: CASSNGGEGSDTQYF. The CDR3 DNA is TGTGCCAGCAGCAACGGGGGAGAGGGATCAGATACGCAGTATTTT. The chain employs TRBV6-2 or TRBV6-3 and TRBJ2-3; D possibly corresponds to TRBD2 (6 bases). CDR1 and CDR2 (germline): MNHEY, SVGEGT. This CDR3 region has 15 residues. V lost 6 bases and J 4 bases, leaving 17 bases between the germline ends.

This clonotype was detected many times. The chain carries TRBV15 and TRBJ2-1, with TRBD2 matching 9 bases. The germline gives CDR1 LNHNV, CDR2 YYDKDF (reference sequence). This CDR3 region has 15 residues. Losses at the gene ends were 5 bases for V and 1 base for J; bases not matched to a gene: 3. This CDR3 is CATSGSGGSYNEQFF. CDR3 sequence (DNA): TGTGCCACCAGCGGTAGCGGGGGTTCCTACAATGAGCAGTTCTTC.

Many counts were recorded for this clonotype. The rearrangement uses TRBV6-2 or TRBV6-3 and TRBJ2-1, with D uncertain. Germline V CDR1 and CDR2: MNHEY, SVGEGT. This CDR3 is 11 amino acids long. V lost 6 bases and J lost 9, with 9 bases in between. In DNA, the CDR3 is TGTGCCAGCAGGGCCTTTGGTGAGCAGTTCTTC. Protein: CASRAFGEQFF.